Each of the 16 T cell receptor beta chains below was sequenced from the same sample in a study of beta chain features in type 1 diabetes. The study reverse transcribed the entire isolated RNA, so it sequenced expressed TCRB transcripts. The protocol was immunoSEQ multiplex PCR, while the TCRdb copy is restricted to in-frame clones and leaves out a portion. The sample lists tens of thousands of clones; 59% were seen once. Sequenced material: Tregs from blood. The receptors were sampled from a woman between 18 and 29 years old in good health.

The chain uses TRBV7-2 and TRBJ1-2, with TRBD1 identical over 7 bases. CDR3 length: 14 amino acids. The junction had 6 bases not matched to a gene; V was cut back by 7 bases and J by 1 base. In germline, CDR1 is SGHTA, CDR2 FQGNSA. CDR3 region: CASTKGQSNYGYTF. CDR3 in DNA: TGTGCCAGCACAAAGGGACAGAGTAACTATGGCTACACCTTC.

A single count supports this clone. The DNA of the CDR3 is TGCGCCAGCAGCCAAGAACTAGGTTCCCGGGATACGCAGTATTTT. This gives the protein CASSQELGSRDTQYF. The rearrangement uses TRBV4-1 and TRBJ2-3; D is possibly TRBD2 (5 bases). This CDR3 comprises 15 residues. CDR1 MGHRA and CDR2 YSYEKL come from the germline V gene. V was clipped by 0 bases and J by 6 bases, with 13 bases between them.

The chain is built from TRBV4-2 and TRBJ1-6; 10 nucleotides line up with TRBD1. V shed 1 base and J 7 bases; nucleotides not matched to a gene: 10. Germline lookup yields CDR1 LGHNA and CDR2 YNFKEQ. CDR3 size: 18 residues. The CDR3, as DNA: TGTGCCAGCAGCCAAGTTCTCCGGACAGGGGGAGGCAATTCACCCCTCCACTTT. Translating gives CASSQVLRTGGGNSPLHF.

This clone appeared a few times. The chain links TRBV10-3 to TRBJ2-5; 8 bases match TRBD2. After removal of 6 bases from V and 4 bases from J, the junction contained 7 bases not matched to a gene. Germline V gene lookup returns CDR1 ENHRY and CDR2 SYGVKD. The CDR3 length is 14 residues. CDR3 DNA sequence: TGTGCCATCAGCCGGGGGGGGCGCGGAGAGACCCAGTACTTC. Protein sequence: CAISRGGRGETQYF.

This clone was recorded a few times. This chain uses TRBV9 with TRBJ2-2; a possible D gene is TRBD2 (6 bases). The CDR3 loop spans 17 amino acids. V was clipped by 3 bases and J by 3 bases, with 18 bases between them. Germline assignment: CDR1 SGDLS and CDR2 YYNGEE. DNA for the CDR3: TGTGCCAGCAGCGCCTACCCGGGGACTCTACACACCGGGGAGCTGTTTTTT. Translated: CASSAYPGTLHTGELFF.

This clone came up a few times. The chain uses TRBV6-1 and TRBJ1-5, with a weak D call TRBD1 (6 bases). The CDR3 has 18 amino acids. CDR1 is MNHNS, CDR2 SASEGT, per germline. Deletions cut 0 bases from V and 4 bases from J, with 19 bases between. The CDR3: CASSEADTGFSPNQPQHF. The CDR3 DNA reads TGTGCCAGCAGTGAAGCGGATACAGGGTTCTCCCCTAATCAGCCCCAGCATTTT.

This clone was detected a few times. The rearrangement links TRBV21-1 to TRBJ2-2; TRBD2 was called by the table and not checked on the DNA. TRBV21-1 is shown as a pseudogene. CDR3 size: 18 residues. CDR3 protein: CASSRRRLQRGFTGELFF. Here the CDR3 DNA reads TGTGCCAGCAGCCGTAGGAGATTGCAGAGAGGCTTCACCGGGGAGCTGTTTTTT.

The chain links TRBV5-1 to TRBJ2-5; 7 nucleotides align to TRBD1. The CDR3 sequence is 17 residues long. Germline CDR1 is SGHRS and CDR2 is YFSETQ. V gave up 0 bases and J gave up 2 bases; unmatched junction bases: 10. The CDR3 region has the DNA TGCGCCAGCAGCTTGGACAACAGGGGTGGAATTCAAGAGACCCAGTACTTC. This encodes CASSLDNRGGIQETQYF.

The CDR3 loop reads CAIRSGQQETQYF. The CDR3 bases are TGTGCCATCAGATCGGGACAGCAAGAGACCCAGTACTTC. This chain uses TRBV10-3 with TRBJ2-5; 7 bases line up with TRBD1. Per germline, CDR1 ENHRY and CDR2 SYGVKD. The V gene end was trimmed by 6 bases and the J gene end by 2 bases; junction bases not matched to a gene: 3. The CDR3 is 13 amino acids.

The V gene is TRBV6-1, the J gene TRBJ1-4; a weak D match, TRBD1 (6 bases). Looked up from germline, CDR1 is MNHNS and CDR2 is SASEGT. The CDR3 runs 13 residues. Trimming stripped 6 bases from V and 8 bases from J, with 13 bases between. CDR3 protein: CASSGGAKEKLFF. The CDR3 region has the DNA TGTGCCAGCAGCGGGGGGGCGAAGGAAAAACTGTTTTTT.

This clone has just a few counts. The CDR3 spells CASSYSNGGDYEQYF. The CDR3 DNA reads as TGTGCCAGCAGTTACTCGAACGGGGGGGATTACGAGCAGTACTTC. This chain joins TRBV6-5 and TRBJ2-7; 8 positions match TRBD2. Trimming at V came to 0 bases and at J to 4 bases, leaving 5 bases not matched to a gene. Germline V gene sequence: CDR1 MNHEY, CDR2 SVGAGI. This CDR3 has 15 residues.

This chain links TRBV7-2 with TRBJ2-2; D is perhaps TRBD2 (6 bases). Per the germline V gene, CDR1 is SGHTA and CDR2 is FQGNSA. The CDR3 runs to 14 residues. Trimming removed 6 bases at V and 2 bases at J, with 10 bases between. In DNA form, the CDR3 reads TGTGCCAGCAGTAGTAGCGGAAACACCGGGGAGCTGTTTTTT. Translating it yields CASSSSGNTGELFF.

The sample holds a few counts of this clone. Other DNA sequences of this sample code for an identical CDR3. The chain has TRBV5-1 and TRBJ1-1, with TRBD1 matching over 7 bases. The CDR3 loop spans 14 amino acids. CDR1 is SGHRS, CDR2 YFSETQ, per germline. With 4 bases clipped from V and 1 base from J, the junction kept 4 bases outside the gene matches. CDR3 sequence reads: CASSQGQRNTEAFF. CDR3 nucleotides: TGCGCCAGCAGCCAGGGACAGAGGAACACTGAAGCTTTCTTT. The full variable domain, its missing parts supplied by reference TRBV5-1 and TRBJ1-1, is KAGVTQTPRYLIKTRGQQVTLSCSPISGHRSVSWYQQTPGQGLQFLFEYFSETQRNKGNFPGRFSGRQFSNSRSEMNVSTLELGDSALYLCASSQGQRNTEAFFGQGTRLTVV.

The chain carries TRBV19 and TRBJ2-1, with D tentatively TRBD2 (5 bases). V lost 3 bases and J lost 0, with 9 bases in between. CDR1 is LNHDA, CDR2 SQIVND, per germline (reference sequence). The CDR3 is 15 residues long. The CDR3 nucleotides are TGTGCCAGTAGTATCGAGGGAGTCTCCTACAATGAGCAGTTCTTC. This gives the protein CASSIEGVSYNEQFF.

The rearrangement joins TRBV7-3 to TRBJ1-6; 7 nucleotides agree with TRBD1. The CDR3 spans 14 residues. V was clipped by 5 bases and J by 7 bases; unmatched bases: 5. Per germline, CDR1 SGHTA and CDR2 FQGTGA. As DNA, the CDR3 is TGTGCCAGCAGCCCACAGGGGCTGAATTCACCCCTCCACTTT. Amino acid sequence: CASSPQGLNSPLHF.

This sequence joins TRBV6-1 and TRBJ1-2; D remains ambiguous. The CDR3 spans 15 residues. The germline CDR1 and CDR2 sequences are MNHNS and SASEGT. Trimming left V 0 bases short and J 4 bases short, with 12 bases between. The CDR3 reads CASSEARSRGYGYTF. The DNA for the CDR3 is TGTGCCAGCAGTGAAGCCCGCTCGCGGGGCTATGGCTACACCTTC.